Described below is a single T cell receptor beta chain sequence and its context. The antigen is unknown. These data come from a study of blood T cells in healthy people across ages. Turning to the study itself: About one barcoded beta molecule per two T cells was the capture yield of template switching. Regarding the study as a whole: TCR beta diversity per million T cells fell roughly linearly with age. Reliance upon unsorted PBMCs precluded definitive naive versus antigen-experienced comparison.

Then a second PCR, running roughly 7 to 11 cycles, was carried out with a sample-barcoded 5' primer and a J-beta primer mix. Unique molecular identifiers of 12 random nucleotides labeled each cDNA. From the 5' RACE reads, TCRdb called clonotypes with MiXCR, one entry per CDR3 protein. The sample gives more than 700,000 distinct CDR3 sequences, about 55% of which show up once; roughly 37% is in the top ten. This CDR3 region has 14 residues. V gave up 6 bases and J gave up 7 bases, with 16 bases separating them. This clonotype originated in a man aged 80 or over in good health. Sequenced input: blood. The chain carries TRBV12-3 or TRBV12-4 and TRBJ2-1; tentative D call: TRBD2 (7 bases). The CDR3 region has the DNA TGTGCCAGCAGCCCTGGGGGGGCTCGGAATGAGCAGTTCTTC. This translates into CASSPGGARNEQFF.